This TCR beta chain was recorded in a study of control samples from healthy donors and cancer patients (dated by TCRdb to the early 2020s). Note on this clone: Its antigen is currently not known.

Libraries came from the immunoSEQ multiplex PCR assay. TCRdb took over this immuneACCESS table, retaining in-frame rearrangements with V and J assigned. Such tables are incomplete; in checked studies, under half of the missing clones stem from an unresolved V gene, and the remainder is unexplained. The table for this sample lists fewer than 250,000 clones. The top ten clonotypes cover 2.2% of the sample. Sequencing input: blood. The clonotype was recovered from a woman aged 25 to 39 in good health.

The bases read TGCGCCAGCAAACAGCGGTTGGACACCGGGGAGCTGTTTTTT. Its product reads: CASKQRLDTGELFF. The sequence is built from TRBV10-2 and TRBJ2-2; TRBD2 could be the D gene, as 5 bases match. Per the germline V gene, WSHSY is the CDR1 and SAAADI is the CDR2. From the cysteine up to the phenylalanine, the CDR3 has a length of 14 residues. Just the 42-base CDR3 DNA is kept, in frame starting at base 1. The germline ends are 12 bases apart after V is trimmed by 7 bases and J by 3 bases.